This T cell receptor beta chain was recovered during a study of blood T cell repertoires in COVID-19. In the study overall: Donors in the United States, Italy and Spain gave samples during acute or convalescent COVID-19. The analysed material was cDNA or gDNA that came from T cells, B-cell-depleted T cells, or PBMCs.

Original processing notes: Reference gene primer amplification in the assay estimated nucleated cell counts. The method was immunoSEQ multiplex PCR; TCRdb's version includes in-frame clones alone and lacks a portion of them. That table gives V, J and clone size, and the DNA gave D and trimming. The sample yields 100,000 to 150,000 clones, around 85% seen once. Trimming cost V 4 bases and J 7 bases; bases outside gene matches: 5. Germline V CDR1 and CDR2: SGHTA, FQGNSA. The CDR3 loop spans 14 amino acids. Sequencing was carried out using peripheral blood. The sequence was obtained from a man aged 55 to 70 with acute or convalescent COVID-19. V is TRBV7-2 and J is TRBJ2-1; 9 bases are shared with TRBD2. CDR3 in DNA: TGTGCCAGCAGCTACGGGACTAGCTCTAATGAGCAGTTCTTC. Its protein is CASSYGTSSNEQFF.